Below, 32 T cell receptor beta chains from the same sample are listed, as sequenced in a study of blood T cell repertoires in COVID-19. Assay: immunoSEQ multiplex PCR; the TCRdb copy retains only in-frame clones and omits some. Of approximately 65,000 clones listed, 65% to 85% are singletons. The source material was peripheral blood. All receptors come from a woman aged 80 or over with active or convalescent COVID-19.

CDR3 sequence reads: CASSLIQGNTEAFF. The CDR3 DNA reads TGTGCCAGCAGCTTAATACAGGGGAACACTGAAGCTTTCTTT. The chain employs TRBV7-3 and TRBJ1-1, with D maybe TRBD1 (6 bases). The CDR3 length is 14 residues. V was trimmed by 1 base and J by 1 base, leaving 7 bases between them. Germline V gene sequence: CDR1 SGHTA, CDR2 FQGTGA. The full variable domain, with the rest looked up from reference TRBV7-3 and TRBJ1-1, is GAGVSQTPSNKVTEKGKYVELRCDPISGHTALYWYRQSLGQGPEFLIYFQGTGAADDSGLPNDRFFAVRPEGSVSTLKIQRTERGDSAVYLCASSLIQGNTEAFFGQGTRLTVV.

V usage is TRBV10-1 and J usage is TRBJ2-1; 10 bases are shared with TRBD2. Germline V gene data show CDR1 as WNHNN and CDR2 as SYGVQD (reference sequence). The CDR3 has 16 amino acids. Trimming at V came to 4 bases and at J to 0 bases, leaving 3 bases not matched to a gene. In DNA form, the CDR3 reads TGCGCCAGCAGTGCCAGCGGGGGGGCCTCCTACAATGAGCAGTTCTTC. The encoded protein is CASSASGGASYNEQFF.

The J gene is TRBJ2-7, the V gene TRBV28; 8 bases are a match to TRBD1. CDR1 is MDHEN, CDR2 SYDVKM, per germline. V trimming: 5 bases; J trimming: 3 bases; junction bases outside the gene matches: 12. The CDR3 consists of 16 residues. This chain's CDR3 is CASSLPNGQGHYEQYF. Written as DNA, the CDR3 is TGTGCCAGCAGTCTTCCGAACGGACAGGGACACTACGAGCAGTACTTC.

J is TRBJ1-1 and V is TRBV28, with D possibly TRBD1 on 5 matching bases. The V and J ends lost 7 bases and 0 bases respectively, with 15 bases between them. From germline, CDR1 is MDHEN and CDR2 SYDVKM. The CDR3 sequence is 15 residues long. The CDR3 nucleotides read TGTGCCAGCACCGAAGCAGGGCGTCTGAACACTGAAGCTTTCTTT. Translated, it gives CASTEAGRLNTEAFF.

The rearrangement links TRBV3-1 (or the pseudogene TRBV3-2) to TRBJ2-1, with 9 bases aligning to TRBD2. V was pared by 3 bases and J by 4 bases, with 13 bases of the junction left unmatched. The CDR3 consists of 18 residues. Germline V gene data show CDR1 as LGHDT and CDR2 as YNNKEL (reference sequence). The CDR3 DNA sequence: TGTGCCAGCAGCCATCGTCGGGCGGGGGGGTTCTGGTACAATGAGCAGTTCTTC. This gives the protein CASSHRRAGGFWYNEQFF.

The V and J genes are TRBV11-3 and TRBJ2-3; D may be TRBD2 (5 bases). Trimming removed 5 bases from V and 3 bases from J, with 15 bases in between. The CDR3 has 15 residues. In germline, CDR1 is SGHNT, CDR2 YENEEA. CDR3 region: CASSALAYGTDTQYF. CDR3 coding DNA: TGTGCCAGCAGCGCCCTAGCATACGGTACAGATACGCAGTATTTT.

This clone appeared a few times. CDR3 in DNA: TGTGCCAGCAAAGGACAGGCGCAAGAGACCCAGTACTTC. It translates to CASKGQAQETQYF. This rearrangement joins TRBV7-9 to TRBJ2-5; TRBD1 aligns across 7 bases. The CDR3 contains 13 residues. J gave up 2 bases and V 7 bases, and 4 bases lay outside the gene matches. Germline V lookup: CDR1 SEHNR, CDR2 FQNEAQ (reference sequence).

CDR3 residues: CASSSAGGYTEAFF. CDR3 coding DNA: TGTGCCAGCAGTTCGGCCGGCGGTTACACTGAAGCTTTCTTT. The gene calls are TRBV7-3 and TRBJ1-1, with D unresolved. Germline V lookup: CDR1 SGHTA, CDR2 FQGTGA. V was clipped by 6 bases and J by 3 bases, with 14 bases between them. The CDR3 contains 14 residues.

The V and J genes are TRBV6-1 and TRBJ1-2; tentatively, D is TRBD1 (5 bases). The CDR3 is made up of 15 amino acids. The V end was cut by 3 bases, the J end by 5 bases, with 16 bases between. In germline, CDR1 is MNHNS, CDR2 SASEGT. The CDR3 sequence is CASSDPPRVWYGYTF. CDR3 bases: TGTGCCAGCAGTGACCCCCCCAGGGTATGGTATGGCTACACCTTC.

The J gene is TRBJ1-1, the V gene TRBV5-1; 8 bases are a match to TRBD1. CDR3 length equals 14 residues. Unmatched junction bases numbered 6, after V lost 3 bases and J lost 5 bases. Germline-derived CDR1 and CDR2 are SGHRS and YFSETQ. This CDR3 reads CASSYIQGETEAFF. CDR3 nucleotides: TGCGCCAGCAGCTACATACAGGGGGAAACTGAAGCTTTCTTT.

V gene TRBV7-9 combines with J gene TRBJ2-1; weak D call: TRBD1 (6 bases). CDR1 is SEHNR, CDR2 FQNEAQ, per germline (reference sequence). The CDR3 runs 16 residues. With 0 bases removed from V and 0 bases from J, the gap between germline ends came to 9 bases. CDR3 nucleotides: TGTGCCAGCAGCTTAGCTTCCAGGGGCTCCTACAATGAGCAGTTCTTC. It codes for CASSLASRGSYNEQFF. Variable domain in full (rest from reference TRBV7-9 and TRBJ2-1): DTGVSQNPRHKITKRGQNVTFRCDPISEHNRLYWYRQTLGQGPEFLTYFQNEAQLEKSRLLSDRFSAERPKGSFSTLEIQRTEQGDSAMYLCASSLASRGSYNEQFFGPGTRLTVL.

The chain has TRBV27 and TRBJ1-1, with 8 bases matching TRBD1. Germline assignment: CDR1 MNHEY and CDR2 SMNVEV (reference sequence). J gave up 3 bases and V 7 bases, and 7 bases lay outside the gene matches. The CDR3 spans 14 residues. As DNA, the CDR3 is TGTGCCAGCACCCCCTTGACAGGGGACACTGAAGCTTTCTTT. Its translation: CASTPLTGDTEAFF.

This chain uses TRBV2 with TRBJ2-3; D perhaps matches TRBD2 (5 bases). V gave up 4 bases and J gave up 4 bases, with 6 bases separating them. The CDR3 has 12 residues. Per germline, CDR1 SNHLY and CDR2 FYNNEI. The DNA for the CDR3 is TGTGCCAGCAGTGTTAGCGCAGATACGCAGTATTTT. This codes for CASSVSADTQYF.

The V and J genes are TRBV18 and TRBJ2-1; D perhaps matches TRBD2 (6 bases). The CDR3 extends over 16 amino acids. Looked up from germline, CDR1 is KGHSH and CDR2 is LQKENI. V dropped 6 bases and J dropped 0 bases, with 15 bases sitting between them. The CDR3 spells CASSRTPGSSYNEQFF. The CDR3 bases are TGTGCCAGCTCGCGGACTCCCGGGAGCTCCTACAATGAGCAGTTCTTC.

V and J are TRBV20-1 and TRBJ1-4; D is uncertain. Germline loops: CDR1 DFQATT, CDR2 SNEGSKA (reference sequence). The V end lost 3 bases, the J end lost 8 bases, and 4 bases lay between the germline ends. The CDR3 is 10 amino acids. This chain's CDR3 is CSASEEKLFF. The CDR3 bases are TGCAGTGCTAGCGAGGAAAAACTGTTTTTT.

This chain links TRBV6-1 with TRBJ2-7, with 7 bases lining up with TRBD1. Trimming removed 4 bases from V and 5 bases from J; junction bases left unmatched: 17. The V gene's germline CDR1 is MNHNS and CDR2 SASEGT. The CDR3 covers 17 residues. In DNA form, the CDR3 reads TGTGCCAGCAGTGCTTGGGACAGCAACACTCCCTACCACGAGCAGTACTTC. It encodes CASSAWDSNTPYHEQYF.

The genes are TRBV4-1 and TRBJ1-4; possible D gene TRBD1, 5 bases. The V gene lost 5 bases and the J gene lost 7 bases, with 17 bases spanning the gap. The CDR3 has 15 amino acids. Germline lookup yields CDR1 MGHRA and CDR2 YSYEKL. DNA for the CDR3: TGCGCCAGCAGCTCCGGACCTATCCAGGGTGAAAAACTGTTTTTT. It is translated as CASSSGPIQGEKLFF.

This chain joins TRBV7-2 and TRBJ2-5, with 7 bases identical to TRBD2. The ends lost 3 bases at V and 5 bases at J; junction bases unmatched: 6. Germline V gives CDR1 SGHTA, CDR2 FQGNSA. The CDR3 loop spans 14 amino acids. The CDR3 protein is CASSLLAASETQYF. The CDR3, as DNA: TGTGCCAGCAGCTTGCTAGCGGCCTCCGAGACCCAGTACTTC.

The CDR3 DNA reads TGTGCCAGCAGCTTAGCTAGTGCGTCCTCCATTCAGTACTTC. It is translated as CASSLASASSIQYF. The V call is TRBV7-9, the J call TRBJ2-4; D gene ambiguous. This CDR3 has 14 residues. V was trimmed by 0 bases and J by 9 bases, leaving 12 bases between them. In germline, CDR1 is SEHNR, CDR2 FQNEAQ (reference sequence).

The rearrangement joins TRBV29-1 to TRBJ2-1; 8 nucleotides align to TRBD2. There are 14 residues in the CDR3. The germline V gene encodes CDR1 SQVTM and CDR2 ANQGSEA. J lost 7 bases, V lost 1 base, and 6 bases had no gene match. CDR3 DNA: TGCAGCGTTGAAGGAAATAGCGGGGCTAATGAGCAGTTCTTC. Amino acids: CSVEGNSGANEQFF.

By sample share, this clone is large (0.1 to 1%). The rearrangement uses TRBV3-1 (or the pseudogene TRBV3-2) and TRBJ1-2; 7 bases are a match to TRBD1. The V gene end was trimmed by 9 bases and the J gene end by 3 bases; junction bases not matched to a gene: 7. CDR1 is LGHDT, CDR2 YNNKEL, per germline (reference sequence). The CDR3 length is 13 residues. The CDR3 is CASRQGQDYGYTF. The CDR3 DNA follows: TGTGCCAGTAGACAGGGCCAGGACTATGGCTACACCTTC.

Concerning this clone: This sample also contains other DNA sequences that code for the same CDR3. The chain couples TRBV18 to TRBJ1-2; 9 bases agree with TRBD1. Germline lookup yields CDR1 KGHSH and CDR2 LQKENI. There are 15 residues in the CDR3. Losses at the gene ends were 0 bases for V and 4 bases for J; bases not matched to a gene: 3. CDR3 DNA sequence: TGTGCCAGCTCACCACCGACGGACAGGGGCTATGGCTACACCTTC. This gives the protein CASSPPTDRGYGYTF.

The chain employs TRBV6-5 and TRBJ1-2; D perhaps matches TRBD1 (5 bases). The CDR3 runs to 15 residues. Germline-derived CDR1 and CDR2 are MNHEY and SVGAGI. Trimming took 6 bases from V and 5 from J, leaving 19 bases between them. Here the CDR3 reads CASRPNWTRLYGYTF. CDR3 coding DNA: TGTGCCAGCAGACCCAATTGGACAAGGTTATATGGCTACACCTTC.

J is TRBJ2-3 and V is TRBV11-1; D perhaps matches TRBD2 (6 bases). The germline V and J ends were trimmed by 4 bases and 10 bases, with 12 bases remaining between them. Germline CDR1 is SGHAT and CDR2 is FQDESV (reference sequence). The CDR3 is 12 amino acids. For the CDR3, the DNA is TGTGCCAGCAGCTCCGTGCGGGGCTCGCAGTATTTT. Translation gives CASSSVRGSQYF.

Only a few counts were recorded for this clone. The V call is TRBV4-2, the J call TRBJ2-2, with D unresolved. This CDR3 contains 16 residues. V lost 2 bases to trimming and J lost 3 bases, with 13 bases between them. Looked up from germline, CDR1 is LGHNA and CDR2 is YNFKEQ. The CDR3 coding sequence is TGTGCCAGCAGCCAACGTCTTTTAATTCACACCGGGGAGCTGTTTTTT. It translates to CASSQRLLIHTGELFF.

Remarks on this clone: The sample contains more than one DNA sequence encoding this CDR3. V and J are TRBV28 and TRBJ1-1; TRBD1 matches 7 bases. Trimming took 5 bases from V and 2 from J; bases not matched to a gene: 8. Germline V gives CDR1 MDHEN, CDR2 SYDVKM. The CDR3 loop spans 15 amino acids. CDR3 loop: CASSPRGGGNTEAFF. The CDR3 DNA reads as TGTGCCAGCAGTCCCCGTGGAGGGGGCAACACTGAAGCTTTCTTT. Full variable domain (remainder filled in from reference TRBV28 and TRBJ1-1): DVKVTQSSRYLVKRTGEKVFLECVQDMDHENMFWYRQDPGLGLRLIYFSYDVKMKEKGDIPEGYSVSREKKERFSLILESASTNQTSMYLCASSPRGGGNTEAFFGQGTRLTVV.

The chain employs TRBV6-5 and TRBJ2-5; D is perhaps TRBD2 (7 bases). Germline V gene data show CDR1 as MNHEY and CDR2 as SVGAGI. Trimming pared 2 bases from V and 4 bases from J, leaving 11 bases between. This CDR3 spans 14 amino acids. The CDR3 DNA follows: TGTGCCAGCAGTTACGATCGGGGGGCAGAGACCCAGTACTTC. This codes for CASSYDRGAETQYF.

J is TRBJ1-1 and V is TRBV19; the D gene is possibly TRBD1 (5 bases). The CDR3 consists of 14 residues. Looked up from germline, CDR1 is LNHDA and CDR2 is SQIVND (reference sequence). V was pared by 0 bases and J by 5 bases, with 10 bases between. CDR3 sequence reads: CASSIDRAGTEAFF. The CDR3 DNA sequence: TGTGCCAGTAGTATAGATCGGGCAGGGACTGAAGCTTTCTTT.

V usage is TRBV7-2 and J usage is TRBJ1-3; D not certain. Germline CDR1 reads SGHTA; CDR2 reads FQGNSA. The CDR3 is made up of 15 amino acids. The DNA of the CDR3 is TGTGCTCTTAAGAGGGTCGCAACCTCTGGAAACACCATATATTTT. It is translated as CALKRVATSGNTIYF.

This clone occurred a few times. CDR3 loop: CSVGGFRGSGNTIYF. DNA of the CDR3: TGCAGCGTTGGGGGATTTCGAGGGTCTGGAAACACCATATATTTT. This chain joins TRBV29-1 and TRBJ1-3; D unresolved. Germline values: CDR1 SQVTM, CDR2 ANQGSEA. Trimming took 4 bases from V and 1 from J, leaving 14 bases between them. The CDR3 runs 15 residues.

The rearrangement uses TRBV7-9 and TRBJ2-7, with 11 bases aligning to TRBD1. CDR3 length equals 17 residues. Germline V gene data show CDR1 as SEHNR and CDR2 as FQNEAQ (reference sequence). The V gene end was trimmed by 5 bases and the J gene end by 3 bases; junction bases not matched to a gene: 12. CDR3 residues: CASSAPGTGGLIYEQYF. The DNA of the CDR3 is TGTGCCAGCAGCGCCCCCGGGACAGGGGGGCTTATCTACGAGCAGTACTTC.

The chain couples TRBV12-3 or TRBV12-4 to TRBJ1-2, with D possibly TRBD1 on 5 matching bases. The V gene lost 2 bases and the J gene lost 2 bases, with 6 bases spanning the gap. The CDR3 contains 13 residues. The CDR3 region has the DNA TGTGCCAGCAGTTTAAACAGGAACTATGGCTACACCTTC. It encodes CASSLNRNYGYTF.